These 11 T cell receptor beta chains came from one sample sequenced in a study of blood T cell repertoires in COVID-19. The protocol was immunoSEQ multiplex PCR, while the TCRdb copy is restricted to in-frame clones and leaves out a portion. The sample gives over 30,000 clones, 85% to 90% of which show up once; over 10% is in the top ten. Material for sequencing was peripheral blood. The receptors originated from a man aged 65 to 85 with acute or convalescent COVID-19.

This rearrangement joins TRBV6-2 or TRBV6-3 to TRBJ2-2, with 13 positions matching TRBD2. This CDR3 is built from 16 residues. V shed 2 bases and J 5 bases; nucleotides not matched to a gene: 2. Germline CDR1 and CDR2: MNHEY and SVGEGT. As DNA, the CDR3 is TGTGCCAGCAGTTACAGGACTAGCGGGGGTACCGGGGAGCTGTTTTTT. It encodes CASSYRTSGGTGELFF.

V is TRBV4-2 and J is TRBJ2-2; TRBD2 matches at 8 bases. The CDR3 contains 20 residues. V shed 4 bases and J 0 bases; nucleotides not matched to a gene: 16. CDR1 is LGHNA and CDR2 is YNFKEQ in the germline V gene. In nucleotides, the CDR3 is TGTGCCAGCAGCCTCTCCTACGCAGCGGGAGCTGTGTCGAACACCGGGGAGCTGTTTTTT. Encoded protein: CASSLSYAAGAVSNTGELFF.

The chain uses TRBV23-1 and TRBJ2-1, with 15 positions matching TRBD2. TRBV23-1 is an ORF, with its function uncertain. The CDR3 sequence is 16 residues long. V shed 4 bases and J 6 bases; nucleotides not matched to a gene: 4. The CDR3 DNA reads TGCGCCAGCAGTCTCGGACTAGCGGGAGGGGCCAATGAGCAGTTCTTC. Residues: CASSLGLAGGANEQFF.

V usage is TRBV27 and J usage is TRBJ1-4, with 7 nucleotides matching TRBD1. Per the germline V gene, CDR1 is MNHEY and CDR2 is SMNVEV (reference sequence). The CDR3 has 15 residues. V dropped 7 bases and J dropped 8; count of bases not matched to a gene: 13. The CDR3 DNA follows: TGTGCCAGCACCTCTGGGGGGATAGGGGGCGAAAAACTGTTTTTT. Its protein is CASTSGGIGGEKLFF.

This clone came up once. The J gene is TRBJ2-2, the V gene TRBV4-3; D possibly corresponds to TRBD1 (6 bases). The germline V and J ends were trimmed by 1 base and 6 bases, with 15 bases remaining between them. The CDR3 spans 16 residues. In germline, CDR1 is LGHNA, CDR2 YSLEER. The CDR3 DNA sequence: TGCGCCAGCAGCCAAGCATACCCAGGGGCGGCCGGGGAGCTGTTTTTT. Protein sequence: CASSQAYPGAAGELFF.

The chain joins TRBV10-3 to TRBJ1-3; tentative D call: TRBD1 (6 bases). Trimming removed 1 base at V and 0 bases at J, with 16 bases between. Looked up from germline, CDR1 is ENHRY and CDR2 is SYGVKD. The CDR3 is 18 amino acids. This CDR3 is CAISEYQTGAYSGNTIYF. Here the CDR3 DNA reads TGTGCCATCAGTGAGTATCAGACAGGCGCCTACTCTGGAAACACCATATATTTT.

V usage is TRBV7-2 and J usage is TRBJ2-7; TRBD2 matches at 8 bases. From germline, CDR1 is SGHTA and CDR2 FQGNSA. This CDR3 is 15 amino acids long. V lost 5 bases and J lost 6; bases outside the gene matches: 12. The CDR3 DNA reads TGTGCCAGCAGCCCGCAAGCGGGAGAGCCTTTCGAGCAGTACTTC. Its protein is CASSPQAGEPFEQYF.

There are a few counts of this clone. The chain links TRBV9 to TRBJ2-1; D is possibly TRBD1 (6 bases). From germline, CDR1 is SGDLS and CDR2 YYNGEE. CDR3 length: 13 residues. V dropped 3 bases and J dropped 4 bases, with 8 bases sitting between them. In DNA form, the CDR3 reads TGTGCCAGCAGCGATGGACAGTACAATGAGCAGTTCTTC. Its translation is CASSDGQYNEQFF.

CDR3 residues: CAISESGQALRSNQPQHF. CDR3 DNA: TGTGCCATCAGTGAGTCGGGACAGGCTCTTAGGAGCAATCAGCCCCAGCATTTT. This chain links TRBV10-3 with TRBJ1-5; 8 nucleotides agree with TRBD1. V lost 0 bases and J lost 1; bases outside the gene matches: 8. The V gene's germline CDR1 is ENHRY and CDR2 SYGVKD. This CDR3 is built from 18 residues.

This clone was observed once. The chain has TRBV7-9 and TRBJ1-6; 8 positions agree with TRBD1. V lost 5 bases to trimming and J lost 10 bases; unmatched junction nucleotides: 13. This CDR3 comprises 16 residues. Germline CDR1 reads SEHNR; CDR2 reads FQNEAQ (reference sequence). The CDR3 region has the DNA TGTGCCAGCAGCCTACCCACAACAGGGGGTGGCTCACCCCTCCACTTT. Amino acid sequence: CASSLPTTGGGSPLHF.

The genes are TRBV9 and TRBJ2-1; D perhaps matches TRBD1 (6 bases). Germline V lookup: CDR1 SGDLS, CDR2 YYNGEE. Trimming stripped 4 bases from V and 4 bases from J, with 15 bases between. The CDR3 runs to 15 residues. This CDR3 reads CASSLGQSNYNEQFF. CDR3 in DNA: TGTGCCAGCAGCTTAGGACAGAGCAATTACAATGAGCAGTTCTTC.